This is a list of T cell receptor beta chains from one sample in a study of OX40 agonist ivuxolimab in advanced cancers. The method was immunoSEQ multiplex PCR; TCRdb's version includes in-frame clones alone and lacks a portion of them. The top ten clones hold around 0.56% of a sample with approximately 66,000 clones, 70% to 90% of them seen once. The sequenced sample was CD4+ or CD8+ T cells sorted from blood, obtained in a trial of the OX40 agonist ivuxolimab. These receptors all come from an adult with an advanced solid tumor such as melanoma, head and neck, liver or kidney cancer. The CDR3 runs from the conserved cysteine through the conserved F or W.

j_gene	v_gene	CDR3aa
TRBJ1-1	TRBV6-6	CASIGRRVTEAFF
TRBJ1-6	TRBV15	CATSRDGYSSPLHF
TRBJ1-6	TRBV28	CASSTTGQLNSPLHF
TRBJ1-4	TRBV5-1	CASRGQGSNEKLFF
TRBJ2-7	TRBV5-1	CASSLQGEPYEQYF
TRBJ1-5	TRBV7-2	CASSLAGVVSQPQHF
TRBJ2-2	TRBV5-4	CASSSRTGVPGELFF
TRBJ1-2	TRBV19	CASSTDSNYGYTF
TRBJ1-2	TRBV14	CASSQGRNYGYTF
TRBJ1-1	TRBV7-2	CASAYIEAFF
TRBJ1-3	TRBV27	CASSPWGLGFNTIYF
TRBJ2-6	TRBV2	CASNHRISGANVLTF
TRBJ2-7	TRBV4-1	CASSQAPGQGYEQYF
TRBJ1-1	TRBV6-1	CASSDKGLNTEAFF
TRBJ2-1	TRBV7-2	CASSLAAASSYNEQFF
TRBJ2-1	TRBV27	CASSLFSPGVGNEQFF
TRBJ1-4	TRBV28	CASSHLEGGGEKLFF
TRBJ2-1	TRBV7-4	CASSPGGGLNEQFF
TRBJ2-1	TRBV4-1	CASSQDSNTGVFFF
TRBJ2-1	TRBV19	CASSKQGNYNEQFF
TRBJ1-2	TRBV6-6	CASSYGGDGRDYGYTF
TRBJ2-3	TRBV28	CASQGGASNRDTQYF
TRBJ1-1	TRBV6-5	CASIRGGRNTEAFF
TRBJ1-1	TRBV6-1	CASSEGGQIMNTEAFF
TRBJ2-7	TRBV19	CASSIGRYEQYF
TRBJ2-7	TRBV2	CASDPLGSSYEQYF
TRBJ2-5	TRBV7-2	CASSLALAGGTWTQYF
TRBJ2-3	TRBV6-6	CASSYKSQTDTQYF
TRBJ1-5	TRBV25-1	CASSELGRGPVHF
TRBJ1-1	TRBV18	CASSPGANTEAFF
TRBJ1-1	TRBV28	CASRSGTANTEAFF
TRBJ2-7	TRBV11-2	CASSIRGGNPYEQYF
TRBJ1-6	TRBV11-2	CASSSTGNSPLHF
TRBJ1-3	TRBV2	CASSDVAGKGSGNTIYF
TRBJ2-3	TRBV15	CATSRDPLAGVDTQYF
TRBJ1-5	TRBV5-8	CASSWASGNQPQHF
TRBJ1-2	TRBV29-1	CSVVSPGMDYGYTF
TRBJ2-7	TRBV20-1	CSATSTYEQYF
TRBJ1-2	TRBV18	CASSPQDRGSGYTF
TRBJ1-5	TRBV7-2	CASSRSNNQPQHF
TRBJ2-5	TRBV27	CASSPPGLETQYF
TRBJ1-5	TRBV29-1	CSVTRGENQPQHF
TRBJ1-3	TRBV7-2	CASSLLGSGNTIYF
TRBJ1-4	TRBV6-6	CASGGNEKLFF
TRBJ2-3	TRBV18	CASSLSDLRTDTQYF
TRBJ1-2	TRBV6-1	CASSKERGSRNYGYTF
TRBJ2-7	TRBV28	CASSTGPRNEQYF
TRBJ1-2	TRBV5-5	CASSLAVSPSYGYTF
TRBJ1-1	TRBV5-1	CASSSMGQYMNTEAFF
TRBJ1-3	TRBV18	CASSPVAEFLSGNTIYF
TRBJ2-4	TRBV5-4	CASSLARTSGGPTDTQYF
TRBJ1-1	TRBV25-1	CATLENTEAFF
TRBJ1-4	TRBV6-4	CASSDRPNEKLFF
TRBJ2-4	TRBV30	CACSGGGSKNIQYF
TRBJ1-1	TRBV19	CASSIGGQGIAKAFF